Listed below are T cell receptor beta chains from one sample, sequenced in a study of OX40 agonist ivuxolimab in advanced cancers. The assay was immunoSEQ multiplex PCR, and TCRdb's table has in-frame clones only and misses some. This repertoire shows tens of thousands of clones, under 90% found once; its top ten account for around 1.1%. The sequences come from CD4+ or CD8+ T cells sorted from blood, collected in a trial of the OX40 agonist ivuxolimab. These receptor sequences come from an adult with an advanced solid tumor such as melanoma, head and neck, liver or kidney cancer. Each CDR3 is given without its conserved first and last residue. The order of the fields is V gene, J gene, CDR3 protein.

>TRBV5-1|TRBJ2-5
ASSPGTGTETQY
>TRBV10-1|TRBJ2-7
ATEGDSEQY
>TRBV27|TRBJ2-7
ASRPLGAGYEQY
>TRBV28|TRBJ2-5
AIRGGAGLTQETQY
>TRBV7-3|TRBJ1-5
ASSLTGAPNQPQH
>TRBV18|TRBJ1-5
ASSPRDSNQPQH
>TRBV2|TRBJ2-2
ASSAVRTGELF
>TRBV29-1|TRBJ1-4
SVKKGEKLF
>TRBV27|TRBJ1-2
ASSPGTGAYGYT
>TRBV5-5|TRBJ1-1
ASSQLRLNTEAF
>TRBV27|TRBJ1-1
ASSRTGDNTEAF
>TRBV28|TRBJ1-5
ASMGRGVLSNQPQH
>TRBV15|TRBJ1-2
ATSRDFGGIYGYT
>TRBV6-1|TRBJ2-3
ASRLTDTQY
>TRBV18|TRBJ1-5
ASSPPTGQGNQPQH
>TRBV11-2|TRBJ2-5
ASSSTPPGQSRETQY
>TRBV6-1|TRBJ1-5
ASIAGHRNQPQH
>TRBV5-8|TRBJ1-2
AWRVPYGYT
>TRBV12-5|TRBJ2-1
ASGFWGRSYNEQF
>TRBV29-1|TRBJ2-1
SALDRVGANEQF
>TRBV6-5|TRBJ2-3
ASSYSRIPGDTQY
>TRBV7-8|TRBJ1-1
ASSLEGSGVNTEAF
>TRBV6-5|TRBJ1-4
ASSYTTATNEKLF
>TRBV7-2|TRBJ1-1
ASSLKGVDTEAF
>TRBV9|TRBJ1-3
ASSVGPASGNTIY
>TRBV7-2|TRBJ1-6
ASSLGTGGSSPLH
>TRBV6-1|TRBJ1-2
ASSLQGAIGGYT
>TRBV25-1|TRBJ1-2
ASSETQGAFGYT
>TRBV27|TRBJ1-6
ASSFDRGYSPLH
>TRBV7-8|TRBJ1-6
ASSPEGWRDNSPLH
>TRBV2|TRBJ1-1
ASSPEGGTTEAF
>TRBV5-6|TRBJ2-5
ASSLSGGNSQETQY
>TRBV7-9|TRBJ1-2
ASSLDRGILKGYT
>TRBV10-3|TRBJ1-3
AGGTGAGSGNTIY
>TRBV19|TRBJ2-1
ATSPLRTGTSDNEQF
>TRBV6-6|TRBJ1-3
ASSYRTGSHTIY
>TRBV29-1|TRBJ2-1
SAIPVTLSSYNEQF
>TRBV28|TRBJ1-2
ASSNQGSYGYT
>TRBV19|TRBJ1-3
ASFQNPENTIY
>TRBV18|TRBJ1-3
ASSPDEETGNTIY
>TRBV5-4|TRBJ1-4
ASSTGTATNEKLF
>TRBV19|TRBJ2-1
ASSMDAAEDNKQF